Below are 31 T cell receptor beta chains sequenced from a single sample in a study of T cells after yellow fever vaccination. Each CDR3 protein is one row after TCRdb ran MiXCR on the 5' RACE reads. This sample carries 450,000 to 600,000 distinct CDR3 sequences, around an eighth of them seen once, and the ten largest clones take about 14%. Sequencing used PBMCs, obtained on the day of the yellow fever booster vaccination. The receptor source for this set is a man in his thirties or forties who received the YFV17D yellow fever vaccine.

This chain connects TRBV29-1 to TRBJ2-7, with D possibly matching TRBD2 (6 bases). This CDR3 is built from 12 residues. V lost 4 bases and J lost 3, with 10 bases in between. Germline V gene sequence: CDR1 SQVTM, CDR2 ANQGSEA. CDR3 coding DNA: TGCAGCGTTGGTCGAGCGGGCTACGAGCAGTACTTC. Translating it yields CSVGRAGYEQYF.

This clonotype was detected only a few times. This chain connects TRBV7-6 to TRBJ2-7, with 7 nucleotides matching TRBD2. The CDR3 has 15 residues. CDR1 and CDR2 (germline): SGHVS, FNYEAQ. J gave up 2 bases and V 2 bases, and 6 bases lay outside the gene matches. CDR3: CASSLLPSGTYEQYF. In nucleotides, the CDR3 is TGTGCCAGCAGCTTACTTCCTAGCGGAACCTACGAGCAGTACTTC.

This clonotype was seen only a few times. This rearrangement joins TRBV7-2 to TRBJ2-2; a possible D gene is TRBD2 (5 bases). Germline V gives CDR1 SGHTA, CDR2 FQGNSA. The V gene lost 10 bases and the J gene lost 7 bases, with 16 bases spanning the gap. The CDR3 spans 13 residues. The DNA for the CDR3 is TGTGCCACCCAGCTTAGAAGCGGCGGGGAGCTGTTTTTT. It specifies CATQLRSGGELFF.

The V call is TRBV29-1, the J call TRBJ2-1; D is possibly TRBD2 (6 bases). The germline gives CDR1 SQVTM, CDR2 ANQGSEA. V was trimmed by 1 base and J by 0 bases, leaving 31 bases between them. The CDR3 totals 22 residues. The CDR3 here is CSVEGTPRRGINTLTSYNEQFF. The DNA for the CDR3 is TGCAGCGTTGAAGGCACACCTAGGCGCGGGATAAATACCCTAACCTCCTACAATGAGCAGTTCTTC.

This clonotype turned up a few times. The junction departs from germline at one end; a sequencing error may be responsible. This sequence joins TRBV7-7 and TRBJ2-7, with D possibly TRBD1 on 6 matching bases. CDR3 length: 12 residues. Germline CDR1 and CDR2: SSHAT and FNYEAQ (reference sequence). The CDR3 is CASSLAQGPQYF. DNA for the CDR3: TGTGCTAGCAGCTTAGCCCAGGGGCCCCAGTACTTC.

This rearrangement joins TRBV7-8 to TRBJ1-2, with a possible D match to TRBD1 (5 bases). V was trimmed by 3 bases and J by 4 bases, leaving 12 bases between them. Germline CDR1 and CDR2: SGHVS and FQNEAQ. The CDR3 length is 14 residues. CDR3 sequence reads: CASSFEGDGYGYTF. In DNA, the CDR3 is TGTGCCAGCAGCTTCGAAGGGGATGGCTATGGCTACACCTTC.

The chain is built from TRBV24-1 and TRBJ2-1; no clear D. The length of the CDR3 is 13 residues. V shed 5 bases and J shed 10 bases, with 14 bases lying between them. Looked up from germline, CDR1 is KGHDR and CDR2 is SFDVKD. The CDR3 bases are TGTGCCACCAGTGGACGGAACAGCCCAGAGCAGTTCTTC. Its protein is CATSGRNSPEQFF.

Only a few counts were recorded for this clonotype. The rearrangement joins TRBV10-3 to TRBJ1-2, with 7 bases that match TRBD1. CDR1 ENHRY and CDR2 SYGVKD come from the germline V gene. This CDR3 region has 13 residues. Unmatched junction bases numbered 1, after V lost 1 base and J lost 5 bases. As DNA, the CDR3 is TGTGCCATCAGTGAGTGGACAGGATATGGCTACACCTTC. It translates to CAISEWTGYGYTF.

J is TRBJ1-1 and V is TRBV11-3, with no clear D. With 5 bases removed from V and 3 bases from J, the gap between germline ends came to 19 bases. CDR1 is SGHNT and CDR2 is YENEEA in the germline V gene. The CDR3 extends over 16 amino acids. The CDR3 DNA reads as TGTGCCAGCAGCACCAACCATGGTGGCGGCTACACTGAAGCTTTCTTT. It encodes CASSTNHGGGYTEAFF.

The CDR3 nucleotides are TGTGCCAGCAGCTCAGGGCCCCGATCTAGGGAGTTCTTC. Encoded protein: CASSSGPRSREFF. The chain carries TRBV27 and TRBJ2-1, with D possibly matching TRBD1 (5 bases). V dropped 6 bases and J dropped 14 bases, with 20 bases sitting between them. The CDR3 spans 13 residues. Germline CDR1 MNHEY, CDR2 SMNVEV (reference sequence).

This clonotype turned up a few times. The rearrangement uses TRBV7-8 and TRBJ2-7, with TRBD2 matching over 9 bases. Germline values: CDR1 SGHVS, CDR2 FQNEAQ. The CDR3 is made up of 15 amino acids. J was trimmed by 2 bases and V by 1 base; bases with no gene match: 3. The CDR3 loop reads CASSLVAGAAYEQYF. As DNA, the CDR3 is TGTGCCAGCAGCTTAGTAGCGGGAGCCGCCTACGAGCAGTACTTC.

This clonotype was detected a few times. J is TRBJ2-1 and V is TRBV19; D gene unclear. Germline lookup yields CDR1 LNHDA and CDR2 SQIVND (reference sequence). V lost 5 bases, J lost 0 bases, and 14 bases lay in between. This CDR3 has 16 residues. CDR3 sequence: CASSDPLRPSYNEQFF. CDR3 DNA: TGTGCCAGTAGTGACCCTCTAAGGCCCTCCTACAATGAGCAGTTCTTC. The full variable domain, completed using reference TRBV19 and TRBJ2-1, is DGGITQSPKYLFRKEGQNVTLSCEQNLNHDAMYWYRQDPGQGLRLIYYSQIVNDFQKGDIAEGYSVSREKKESFPLTVTSAQKNPTAFYLCASSDPLRPSYNEQFFGPGTRLTVL.

This clonotype was observed a few times. V usage is TRBV7-9 and J usage is TRBJ1-2, with 10 bases lining up with TRBD1. V gave up 5 bases and J gave up 14 bases; unmatched junction bases: 8. The germline CDR1 and CDR2 sequences are SEHNR and FQNEAQ (reference sequence). The CDR3 is made up of 12 amino acids. CDR3: CASSARQGAHTF. DNA for the CDR3: TGTGCCAGCAGCGCGCGACAGGGGGCCCATACCTTC. The variable domain in full, with the rest retrieved from reference TRBV7-9 and TRBJ1-2, is DTGVSQNPRHKITKRGQNVTFRCDPISEHNRLYWYRQTLGQGPEFLTYFQNEAQLEKSRLLSDRFSAERPKGSFSTLEIQRTEQGDSAMYLCASSARQGAHTFGSGTRLTVV.

V usage is TRBV5-1 and J usage is TRBJ1-4; no reliable D call. This CDR3 is built from 13 residues. CDR1 is SGHRS and CDR2 is YFSETQ in the germline V gene. Trimming stripped 2 bases from V and 5 bases from J, with 7 bases between. For the CDR3, the DNA is TGCGCCAGCAGCTTACGCCCGAATGAAAAACTGTTTTTT. It is translated as CASSLRPNEKLFF.

This clonotype came up many times. The chain links TRBV28 to TRBJ2-4; no clear D gene. The CDR3 totals 12 residues. Between the trimmed V and J ends, which lost 8 bases and 3 bases, there was a span of 8 bases. Germline values: CDR1 MDHEN, CDR2 SYDVKM. As DNA, the CDR3 is TGTGCCAGCGGTGCTGGCAAAAACATTCAGTACTTC. It encodes CASGAGKNIQYF.

The chain employs TRBV6-5 and TRBJ1-1; D unclear. CDR3 length: 13 amino acids. Germline V CDR1 and CDR2: MNHEY, SVGAGI. Trimming left V 4 bases short and J 3 bases short, with 9 bases between. CDR3 loop: CASSSRGDTEAFF. Written as DNA, the CDR3 is TGTGCCAGCAGTTCACGCGGGGACACTGAAGCTTTCTTT.

This clonotype appeared a few times. The chain has TRBV9 and TRBJ2-3; no clear D gene. Germline lookup yields CDR1 SGDLS and CDR2 YYNGEE. Trimming pared 2 bases from V and 2 bases from J, leaving 9 bases between. CDR3 size: 14 residues. This chain's CDR3 is CASSVRDSTDTQYF. CDR3 DNA: TGTGCCAGCAGCGTTAGAGACTCCACAGATACGCAGTATTTT. Filled out from reference TRBV9 and TRBJ2-3, the complete variable domain reads DSGVTQTPKHLITATGQRVTLRCSPRSGDLSVYWYQQSLDQGLQFLIQYYNGEERAKGNILERFSAQQFPDLHSELNLSSLELGDSALYFCASSVRDSTDTQYFGPGTRLTVL.

The rearrangement joins TRBV7-9 to TRBJ2-7; no firm D call. The CDR3 sequence is 11 residues long. The V end lost 5 bases, the J end lost 5 bases, and 7 bases lay between the germline ends. Germline assignment: CDR1 SEHNR and CDR2 FQNEAQ (reference sequence). CDR3 DNA: TGTGCCAGCAGCGTGTTGGACGAGCAGTACTTC. This codes for CASSVLDEQYF.

This clonotype turned up a few times. V and J are TRBV2 and TRBJ2-3; D is unclear. Germline V lookup: CDR1 SNHLY, CDR2 FYNNEI. Trimming shortened V by 6 bases and J by 7 bases, and 8 bases separated the two germline ends. The CDR3 extends over 11 amino acids. The CDR3 DNA follows: TGTGCCAGCAGAGAACAGCATACGCAGTATTTT. It translates to CASREQHTQYF.

The sample holds a few counts of this clonotype. The rearrangement joins TRBV21-1 to TRBJ1-2. TRBV21-1 is deemed a pseudogene. The CDR3 loop spans 12 amino acids. In DNA form, the CDR3 reads TGTGCCAGCGTCGAGGGCTACTATGGCTACACCTTC. Amino acid sequence: CASVEGYYGYTF.

This clonotype was counted a few times. This chain links TRBV6-1 with TRBJ2-7; D is unclear. In germline, CDR1 is MNHNS, CDR2 SASEGT. The CDR3 is 14 amino acids. V lost 8 bases to trimming and J lost 3 bases, with 17 bases between them. The CDR3: CASGALGFRYEQYF. The CDR3 DNA sequence: TGTGCCAGCGGTGCTTTGGGGTTCCGCTACGAGCAGTACTTC.

In this sample, this clonotype turned up a few times. The J gene is TRBJ2-1, the V gene TRBV25-1; D unresolved. Trimming removed 7 bases at V and 0 bases at J, with 10 bases between. This CDR3 has 14 residues. The germline CDR1 and CDR2 sequences are MGHDK and SYGVNS. The CDR3 region has the DNA TGTGCCAGCAACGACCGGGCCTCCTACAATGAGCAGTTCTTC. It yields the protein CASNDRASYNEQFF.

This sequence joins TRBV7-2 and TRBJ2-5; the D is unclear. The V and J ends lost 7 bases and 5 bases respectively, with 20 bases between them. Germline lookup yields CDR1 SGHTA and CDR2 FQGNSA. The CDR3 extends over 15 amino acids. The CDR3 protein is CASTERAGLRETQYF. The CDR3 DNA follows: TGTGCCAGCACCGAAAGGGCAGGTTTGAGGGAGACCCAGTACTTC.

The J gene is TRBJ2-5, the V gene TRBV7-2; D gene uncertain. This CDR3 contains 13 residues. Looked up from germline, CDR1 is SGHTA and CDR2 is FQGNSA. With 3 bases removed from V and 1 base from J, the gap between germline ends came to 6 bases. The CDR3 sequence: CASSLVFQETQYF. The DNA for the CDR3 is TGTGCCAGCAGCTTGGTCTTCCAAGAGACCCAGTACTTC.

This clonotype has more than one count but fewer than ten. The chain couples TRBV7-9 to TRBJ2-3; D is undetermined. The germline CDR1 and CDR2 sequences are SEHNR and FQNEAQ (reference sequence). V was clipped by 5 bases and J by 0 bases, with 12 bases between them. The length of the CDR3 is 15 residues. CDR3 nucleotide sequence: TGTGCCAGCAGCCCCCTAGAATCTAGCACAGATACGCAGTATTTT. Residues: CASSPLESSTDTQYF.

This clonotype was observed a handful of times. The V gene is TRBV4-3, the J gene TRBJ2-3, with D perhaps being TRBD1 or TRBD2 (5 bases each). CDR1 is LGHNA and CDR2 is YSLEER in the germline V gene. The CDR3 consists of 15 residues. Trimming took 0 bases from V and 8 from J, leaving 15 bases between them. CDR3 DNA sequence: TGCGCCAGCAGCCAAGAGGGGTTAGGGACCGGTACGCAGTATTTT. It encodes CASSQEGLGTGTQYF.

This clonotype was detected a few times. The chain has TRBV27 and TRBJ2-7, with D tentatively TRBD1 or TRBD2 (5 bases each). This CDR3 comprises 17 residues. The V end lost 5 bases, the J end lost 6 bases, and 26 bases lay between the germline ends. In germline, CDR1 is MNHEY, CDR2 SMNVEV (reference sequence). CDR3 sequence (DNA): TGTGCCAGCAGTCCCCGACGACAGTTGCCTAGGGGAGCCGAGCAGTACTTC. Its translation is CASSPRRQLPRGAEQYF.

The genes are TRBV11-2 and TRBJ2-3, with 9 bases fitting TRBD1. The V and J ends lost 4 bases and 4 bases, in that order; junction bases with no gene match: 3. The germline CDR1 and CDR2 sequences are SGHAT and FQNNGV. This CDR3 has 14 amino acids. DNA of the CDR3: TGTGCCAGCAGCTGGGACAGGGTAGCAGATACGCAGTATTTT. Translation: CASSWDRVADTQYF.

This rearrangement joins TRBV7-9 to TRBJ2-7; 7 bases agree with TRBD2. The CDR3 is made up of 14 amino acids. V shed 3 bases and J 6 bases; nucleotides not matched to a gene: 8. Germline V gives CDR1 SEHNR, CDR2 FQNEAQ (reference sequence). Here the CDR3 DNA reads TGTGCCAGCAGCTTGGGGGGGACTCCAGTCGAGCAGTACTTC. Amino acids: CASSLGGTPVEQYF.

V usage is TRBV7-2 and J usage is TRBJ1-1; TRBD1 is a possible D gene (5 bases). Trimming removed 1 base at V and 7 bases at J, with 13 bases between. The germline gives CDR1 SGHTA, CDR2 FQGNSA. The CDR3 covers 14 residues. This chain's CDR3 is CASSLGQWGYEAFF. The CDR3 DNA follows: TGTGCCAGCAGCTTAGGACAGTGGGGCTATGAAGCTTTCTTT.

This clonotype has a count of ten or more. V and J are TRBV20-1 and TRBJ2-7, with D possibly matching TRBD2 (6 bases). This CDR3 comprises 15 residues. Trimming took off 1 base at V and 2 bases at J, with 15 bases between the two ends. Germline V CDR1 and CDR2: DFQATT, SNEGSKA (reference sequence). The DNA for the CDR3 is TGCAGTGCTAGAGGGGCCGGGACTGGACCCTACGAGCAGTACTTC. Its protein is CSARGAGTGPYEQYF.